This TCR beta chain was captured by sequencing in a study of T cells in Graves' hyperthyroidism and ophthalmopathy. Regarding the study as a whole: Most clonotypes expanded in thyroid above 0.001 were likewise present in blood. Ophthalmopathy was model-predicted a median roughly 6.5 months pre-onset. From stable hyperthyroidism, ophthalmopathy was separated by a 13 V-J model.

Predating any ophthalmopathy symptoms, the blood sample was taken at first hyperthyroidism diagnosis. This clonotype was seen ten or more times. Its antigen is undetermined. Researchers amplified the TCR beta CDR3 regions from RNA transcripts. The primer set for the first-round RT-PCR of the TCR CDR3 was HTBI. TCRdb ran MiXCR on the multiplex PCR reads and lists one entry per CDR3 protein. The sample carries 250,000 to 300,000 distinct CDR3 sequences, more than 12% recorded once. CDR3 length: 15 amino acids. Trimming removed 5 bases from V and 6 bases from J, with 20 bases in between. CDR1 SGHVS and CDR2 FNYEAQ come from the germline V gene.

The source of this sequence is a woman in her thirties or forties with Graves' hyperthyroidism that later progressed to Graves' ophthalmopathy. The specimen sequenced was blood. The gene calls are TRBV7-6 and TRBJ2-7, with D possibly TRBD2 on 6 matching bases. The DNA for the CDR3 is TGTGCCAGCAGCCCGGGGGAGCGCCAAGAGGTCGAGCAGTACTTC. Its translation: CASSPGERQEVEQYF.